This is a list of T cell receptor beta chains from one sample in a study of spatial heterogeneity in lung cancer. TCRdb re-called the 5' RACE reads through MiXCR, storing one row per CDR3 protein. The data contain approximately 94,000 distinct CDR3 sequences, approximately 4% of them singletons. Material: lung tumor tissue, obtained at surgery. The receptors were sampled from a male donor with early-stage non-small cell lung cancer. Both conserved end residues are part of each CDR3. Fields, in order: CDR3 length, V gene, clone size, D gene, J gene, CDR3 protein, CDR3 DNA. A D gene is named only where the DNA matches it firmly. Only part of the rows carry a size: once, few, many, or a class if the clone is expanded.

13,TRBV6-5,many,TRBD1,TRBJ2-1,CASSTTGVDEQFF,TGTGCCAGCAGTACTACAGGGGTGGATGAGCAGTTCTTC
15,TRBV6-6,many,TRBD1,TRBJ1-1,CASSYSGTGGTEAFF,TGTGCCAGCAGTTACTCGGGGACAGGCGGCACTGAAGCTTTCTTT
14,TRBV10-3,many,-,TRBJ2-3,CAISESSGTDTQYF,TGTGCCATCAGTGAGTCGAGTGGGACGGATACGCAGTATTTT
14,TRBV9,-,TRBD2,TRBJ2-1,CASSVGLVGNEQFF,TGTGCCAGCAGCGTGGGACTAGTAGGCAATGAGCAGTTCTTC
15,TRBV7-2,many,TRBD1,TRBJ2-7,CASSFQGAGSYEQYF,TGTGCCAGCAGCTTTCAGGGGGCCGGCTCCTACGAGCAGTACTTC
13,TRBV6-6,many,-,TRBJ2-7,CASSVDRNYEQYF,TGTGCCAGCAGTGTCGACAGGAACTACGAGCAGTACTTC
13,TRBV7-2,many,TRBD1,TRBJ1-2,CASSRTGGYGYTF,TGTGCCAGCAGCCGTACAGGGGGCTATGGCTACACCTTC
15,TRBV4-1,-,TRBD1,TRBJ2-7,CASSQGTGGSYEQYF,TGCGCCAGCAGCCAGGGGACAGGGGGTTCCTACGAGCAGTACTTC
16,TRBV4-1,many,TRBD1,TRBJ1-6,CASTQAPGQGSSPLHF,TGCGCCAGCACCCAAGCCCCGGGACAGGGTTCCTCACCCCTCCACTTT
17,TRBV5-5,-,TRBD2,TRBJ2-2,CASSPFASGGNTGELFF,TGTGCCAGCAGCCCATTCGCCAGCGGGGGCAACACCGGGGAGCTGTTTTTT
15,TRBV5-1,many,TRBD2,TRBJ2-1,CASSLGTSVNNEQFF,TGCGCCAGCAGCTTGGGGACTAGCGTCAACAATGAGCAGTTCTTC
13,TRBV3-1,many,-,TRBJ2-7,CASSPRAYYEQYF,TGTGCCAGCAGCCCCCGGGCCTACTACGAGCAGTACTTC
14,TRBV6-1,many,TRBD2,TRBJ2-1,CASSATSGYNEQFF,TGTGCCAGCAGTGCGACTAGCGGATACAATGAGCAGTTCTTC
15,TRBV24-1,few,TRBD1,TRBJ2-2,CATSDSGGGTGELFF,TGTGCCACCAGTGATTCAGGGGGCGGCACCGGGGAGCTGTTTTTT
13,TRBV2,many,-,TRBJ1-6,CASRINMNSPLHF,TGTGCCAGCAGGATTAACATGAATTCACCCCTCCACTTT
15,TRBV27,many,-,TRBJ2-6,CASSTANSGANVLTF,TGTGCCAGCAGTACTGCAAACTCTGGGGCCAACGTCCTGACTTTC
17,TRBV6-5,many,TRBD2,TRBJ2-7,CASRTYPGLATDYEQYF,TGTGCCAGCAGGACATACCCGGGACTAGCTACAGACTACGAGCAGTACTTC
16,TRBV5-1,many,TRBD2,TRBJ2-1,CASSLAGGGPGNEQFF,TGCGCCAGCAGCTTGGCCGGGGGAGGGCCAGGGAATGAGCAGTTCTTC
14,TRBV7-2,many,TRBD1,TRBJ1-1,CASRPWTGAFLAFF,TGTGCCAGCAGACCCTGGACAGGGGCTTTTCTGGCTTTCTTT
13,TRBV20-1,many,TRBD1,TRBJ2-5,CSAKQGAEETQYF,TGCAGTGCAAAACAGGGGGCAGAGGAGACCCAGTACTTC
13,TRBV3-1,many,-,TRBJ2-3,CASSQPQENTQYF,TGTGCCAGCAGCCAACCACAGGAAAATACGCAGTATTTT
16,TRBV7-9,few,TRBD2,TRBJ2-1,CASSSLFAGALHEQFF,TGTGCCAGCAGCTCCCTTTTTGCGGGAGCCTTACATGAGCAGTTCTTC
12,TRBV28,-,-,TRBJ2-3,CASKENTDTQYF,TGTGCCAGCAAAGAAAACACAGATACGCAGTATTTT
15,TRBV2,many,-,TRBJ1-6,CASSEYRQGHSPLHF,TGTGCCAGCAGTGAATATAGGCAGGGGCATTCACCCCTCCACTTT
13,TRBV12-3/TRBV12-4,many,-,TRBJ1-6,CASRVYYNSPLHF,TGTGCCAGCAGGGTATACTATAATTCACCCCTCCACTTT
15,TRBV4-1,many,-,TRBJ2-7,CASSQSGDSAYEQYF,TGCGCCAGCAGCCAATCTGGGGATTCGGCCTACGAGCAGTACTTC
14,TRBV19,-,-,TRBJ2-2,CASRSSMGAGELFF,TGTGCCAGTAGATCCTCTATGGGAGCCGGGGAGCTGTTTTTT
14,TRBV11-2,few,-,TRBJ2-5,CASSYRGLQETQYF,TGTGCCAGCAGCTACCGGGGGCTCCAAGAGACCCAGTACTTC
14,TRBV5-1,many,TRBD1,TRBJ1-1,CASRLGQGNTEAFF,TGCGCCAGCAGATTGGGACAGGGTAATACTGAAGCTTTCTTT
14,TRBV7-6,-,-,TRBJ2-7,CASGLGRHSYEQYF,TGTGCCAGCGGCTTAGGCAGGCACTCCTACGAGCAGTACTTC
13,TRBV4-1,many,-,TRBJ2-1,CASSHPEANEQFF,TGCGCCAGCAGCCACCCAGAAGCGAATGAGCAGTTCTTC